These 30 T cell receptor beta chains came from one sample sequenced in a study of Japanese encephalitis immunity and Zika vaccine responses. TCRdb reanalysed the 5' RACE reads using MiXCR and keeps one entry per CDR3 protein. Here the sample spans about 470 distinct CDR3 sequences, approximately 3.3% being singletons. For 5 to 6 days, PBMCs labeled with CFSE were cultured with peptide pools at approximately 1 ug/mL each. Proliferating CD4 T cells were sorted unfixed as live CD56-CD19-CD16-CD3+CD4+ CFSE-low cells. The sequences come from antigen-activated CD4+ T cells from blood, cultured, collected during a Zika inactivated vaccine study. All receptors derive from an adult woman who received an inactivated Zika virus vaccine.

By share, this clonotype ranks as large (0.1 to 1%). The chain has TRBV20-1 and TRBJ2-7; 9 bases are shared with TRBD2. The germline CDR1 and CDR2 sequences are DFQATT and SNEGSKA (reference sequence). CDR3 size: 13 residues. Trimming took 3 bases from V and 3 from J; bases not matched to a gene: 3. The CDR3 loop reads CSASGLAIYEQYF. CDR3 sequence (DNA): TGCAGTGCTAGTGGACTAGCGATCTACGAGCAGTACTTC.

This clonotype rates as large (0.1 to 1%). The gene calls are TRBV5-1 and TRBJ1-1; 8 nucleotides match TRBD1. With 0 bases clipped from V and 5 bases from J, the junction kept 9 bases outside the gene matches. Germline V CDR1 and CDR2: SGHRS, YFSETQ. The CDR3 is 16 amino acids. CDR3 protein: CASSLGTGQGVTEAFF. In DNA, the CDR3 is TGCGCCAGCAGCTTGGGGACCGGACAGGGAGTAACTGAAGCTTTCTTT.

This clonotype counts as medium-sized. V is TRBV19 and J is TRBJ2-3, with 11 bases aligning to TRBD2. V was pared by 2 bases and J by 2 bases, with 12 bases of the junction left unmatched. The length of the CDR3 is 19 residues. From germline, CDR1 is LNHDA and CDR2 SQIVND (reference sequence). The CDR3 here is CASSITSGGRSPNTDTQYF. CDR3 DNA: TGTGCCAGTAGTATAACTAGCGGGGGAAGGTCACCCAACACAGATACGCAGTATTTT.

This clonotype ranks as medium-sized (0.01 to 0.1%). The CDR3 region has the DNA TGCAGTGCTTGGCTGGGCGGGAGTGATGAGCAGTTCTTC. Protein sequence: CSAWLGGSDEQFF. V and J are TRBV20-1 and TRBJ2-1; 7 bases agree with TRBD2. This CDR3 comprises 13 residues. V dropped 5 bases and J dropped 8; count of bases not matched to a gene: 9. Germline V gene data show CDR1 as DFQATT and CDR2 as SNEGSKA (reference sequence).

Relative to its sample, this clonotype is medium-sized. This chain uses TRBV20-1 with TRBJ2-3; 8 bases agree with TRBD2. This CDR3 has 14 residues. Trimming removed 3 bases from V and 4 bases from J; junction bases left unmatched: 6. From germline, CDR1 is DFQATT and CDR2 SNEGSKA (reference sequence). For the CDR3, the DNA is TGCAGTGCTAGGCTGGCGGGAGGCTCAGATACGCAGTATTTT. It codes for CSARLAGGSDTQYF.

By proportion, this clonotype is medium-sized. V gene TRBV19 combines with J gene TRBJ2-3; possible D gene TRBD2, 6 bases. The CDR3 runs 15 residues. V lost 2 bases, J lost 5 bases, and 14 bases lay in between. Germline V lookup: CDR1 LNHDA, CDR2 SQIVND (reference sequence). CDR3 bases: TGTGCCAGTAGTATAACCCACGGGAGCCAAGATACGCAGTATTTT. It yields the protein CASSITHGSQDTQYF.

By proportion, this clonotype is medium-sized. The rearrangement joins TRBV28 to TRBJ2-5, with D possibly TRBD1 on 5 matching bases. Trimming pared 3 bases from V and 2 bases from J, leaving 7 bases between. Germline V CDR1 and CDR2: MDHEN, SYDVKM. CDR3 size: 13 residues. The CDR3 protein is CASSLGQQETQYF. CDR3 sequence (DNA): TGTGCCAGCAGTTTGGGGCAGCAAGAGACCCAGTACTTC.

This clonotype occurred many times. The chain recombines TRBV30 with TRBJ1-1, with D tentatively TRBD1 (5 bases). This CDR3 has 12 residues. Trimming shortened V by 1 base and J by 11 bases, and 14 bases separated the two germline ends. Per the germline V gene, CDR1 is GTSNPN and CDR2 is SVGIG (reference sequence). The CDR3 is CAWSAAGTYAFF. Written as DNA, the CDR3 is TGTGCCTGGAGTGCAGCCGGGACTTACGCTTTCTTT.

In its sample, this clonotype is hyperexpanded. The chain recombines TRBV7-2 with TRBJ1-3, with D perhaps TRBD1 (6 bases). The CDR3 has 15 residues. The V gene lost 5 bases and the J gene lost 4 bases, with 15 bases spanning the gap. The germline V gene has CDR1 SGHTA and CDR2 FQGNSA. CDR3 sequence (DNA): TGTGCCAGCAGCCGACAGGCACAGAGGGGAAACACCATATATTTT. Translated: CASSRQAQRGNTIYF.

This clonotype is medium-sized (0.01 to 0.1%). The gene calls are TRBV24-1 and TRBJ2-2; 7 bases align to TRBD1. The CDR3 sequence is 16 residues long. The germline gives CDR1 KGHDR, CDR2 SFDVKD. Trimming cost V 9 bases and J 0 bases; bases outside gene matches: 9. CDR3 protein: CATEGTASTNTGELFF. DNA for the CDR3: TGTGCCACCGAGGGGACAGCAAGCACGAACACCGGGGAGCTGTTTTTT.

By sample fraction, this clonotype is medium-sized (0.01 to 0.1%). The V call is TRBV6-1, the J call TRBJ2-2, with 8 bases identical to TRBD1. Unmatched junction bases numbered 5, after V lost 6 bases and J lost 2 bases. The CDR3 spans 15 residues. The germline V gene has CDR1 MNHNS and CDR2 SASEGT. This chain's CDR3 is CASSVGQGNTGELFF. CDR3 nucleotides: TGTGCCAGCAGCGTCGGACAGGGTAACACCGGGGAGCTGTTTTTT.

By share of the sample, this clonotype is medium-sized (0.01 to 0.1%). The V gene is TRBV30, the J gene TRBJ1-2; D unresolved. CDR3 length equals 11 residues. Trimming removed 4 bases from V and 4 bases from J, with 7 bases in between. The germline V gene has CDR1 GTSNPN and CDR2 SVGIG (reference sequence). In DNA, the CDR3 is TGTGCCTGGACAGTTTCCTATGGCTACACCTTC. Encoded protein: CAWTVSYGYTF.

By sample fraction, this clonotype is medium-sized. This rearrangement joins TRBV20-1 to TRBJ2-3; D remains unclear. Deletions cut 1 base from V and 5 bases from J, with 13 bases between. Germline values: CDR1 DFQATT, CDR2 SNEGSKA (reference sequence). The CDR3 sequence is 14 residues long. Here the CDR3 DNA reads TGCAGTGCTAGAGGACTTGGTGTGGGAGATACGCAGTATTTT. Translated: CSARGLGVGDTQYF.

This clonotype is medium-sized by share. The CDR3 protein is CASSSGAFLGTDTQYF. The CDR3 DNA is TGTGCCAGCAGCTCCGGGGCCTTTTTGGGGACAGATACGCAGTATTTT. The rearrangement joins TRBV7-3 to TRBJ2-3; D may correspond to TRBD1 or TRBD2 (5 bases each). The CDR3 sequence is 16 residues long. V lost 4 bases and J 3 bases, leaving 17 bases between the germline ends. Looked up from germline, CDR1 is SGHTA and CDR2 is FQGTGA.

This clonotype was found a few times. CDR3 residues: CASSGQIQETQYF. The DNA for the CDR3 is TGTGCCAGCAGCGGACAGATCCAAGAGACCCAGTACTTC. V and J are TRBV5-4 and TRBJ2-5; a possible D gene is TRBD1 (6 bases). The CDR3 loop spans 13 amino acids. V was shortened by 4 bases and J by 1 base, with 8 bases between the two germline ends. Germline loops: CDR1 SGHNT, CDR2 YYREEE (reference sequence). The whole variable domain, remainder taken from reference TRBV5-4 and TRBJ2-5, is ETGVTQSPTHLIKTRGQQVTLRCSSQSGHNTVSWYQQALGQGPQFIFQYYREEENGRGNFPPRFSGLQFPNYSSELNVNALELDDSALYLCASSGQIQETQYFGPGTRLLVL.

This clonotype is termed large. This chain links TRBV27 with TRBJ2-5, with TRBD2 matching over 12 bases. In germline, CDR1 is MNHEY, CDR2 SMNVEV (reference sequence). J was trimmed by 5 bases and V by 2 bases; bases with no gene match: 0. There are 14 residues in the CDR3. The CDR3 here is CASSLLAGGETQYF. CDR3 nucleotides: TGTGCCAGCAGTTTACTAGCGGGGGGGGAGACCCAGTACTTC.

This clonotype is medium-sized. The J gene is TRBJ1-4, the V gene TRBV7-9; the D is unclear. V lost 1 base, J lost 4 bases, and 10 bases lay in between. Germline V gene sequence: CDR1 SEHNR, CDR2 FQNEAQ (reference sequence). This CDR3 has 15 amino acids. DNA for the CDR3: TGTGCCAGCAGCTTAGGCGAAAGCCTTAATGAAAAACTGTTTTTT. This gives the protein CASSLGESLNEKLFF.

This clonotype ranks as large. The V and J genes are TRBV6-6 and TRBJ1-6, with D unclear. This CDR3 region has 14 residues. V lost 3 bases, J lost 3 bases, and 6 bases lay in between. CDR1 and CDR2 (germline): MNHNY, SVGAGI (reference sequence). CDR3 amino acids: CASSYGNYNSPLHF. The CDR3 nucleotides are TGTGCCAGCAGTTATGGGAACTATAATTCACCCCTCCACTTT.

This clonotype is labeled as medium-sized. This chain connects TRBV30 to TRBJ1-3; D unresolved. Germline lookup yields CDR1 GTSNPN and CDR2 SVGIG (reference sequence). Trimming took 0 bases from V and 8 from J, leaving 5 bases between them. This CDR3 comprises 11 residues. The CDR3 DNA follows: TGTGCCTGGAGTGTCATCGACACCATATATTTT. It yields the protein CAWSVIDTIYF.

By share of the sample, this clonotype is medium-sized. The chain recombines TRBV20-1 with TRBJ2-5; 7 nucleotides agree with TRBD1. The CDR3 spans 14 residues. V was pared by 7 bases and J by 6 bases, with 14 bases of the junction left unmatched. Germline CDR1 DFQATT, CDR2 SNEGSKA (reference sequence). The CDR3 is CSVASRQGPQTQYF. Here the CDR3 DNA reads TGCAGTGTCGCCTCCCGACAGGGTCCGCAGACCCAGTACTTC.

Of note for this clonotype: The final CDR3 position lacks the conserved phenylalanine or tryptophan, pointing to a likely read error. The limits of the CDR3 on the DNA are not certain, so only TCRdb's listed CDR3 is given. The chain has TRBV7-2 and TRBJ2-7; the table gives TRBD1 as D, unverified against the DNA. The CDR3 is 10 amino acids long, termini counted. Looked up from germline, CDR1 is SGHTA and CDR2 is FQGNSA. The CDR3 is CASSLMGERY.

This clonotype is classed as hyperexpanded. The chain is built from TRBV5-1 and TRBJ2-2; a weak D match, TRBD1 (6 bases). V was pared by 4 bases and J by 2 bases, with 12 bases between. This CDR3 is built from 15 residues. Per the germline V gene, CDR1 is SGHRS and CDR2 is YFSETQ. CDR3 sequence (DNA): TGCGCCAGCAGCCTACAGGGCCCCAACACCGGGGAGCTGTTTTTT. Its protein product is CASSLQGPNTGELFF.

This clonotype was observed at least ten times. The chain couples TRBV5-4 to TRBJ1-3; a weak D match, TRBD1 (6 bases). CDR3 length equals 17 residues. Germline-derived CDR1 and CDR2 are SGHNT and YYREEE (reference sequence). V was clipped by 6 bases and J by 0 bases, with 19 bases between them. This CDR3 reads CASNVPGHHSSGNTIYF. Written as DNA, the CDR3 is TGTGCCAGCAACGTACCGGGACACCATAGCTCTGGAAACACCATATATTTT.

This clonotype was counted between two and nine times. The chain employs TRBV19 and TRBJ2-5; D is unclear. The CDR3 is 13 amino acids. V was pared by 7 bases and J by 2 bases, with 11 bases between. Germline V gives CDR1 LNHDA, CDR2 SQIVND (reference sequence). CDR3 residues: CASMGYSQETQYF. The CDR3 DNA reads TGTGCCAGTATGGGCTACTCTCAAGAGACCCAGTACTTC.

This clonotype rates as medium-sized. The chain employs TRBV6-6 and TRBJ2-1, with 15 bases matching TRBD2. V lost 6 bases to trimming and J lost 0 bases; unmatched junction nucleotides: 3. The CDR3 totals 17 residues. The germline V gene has CDR1 MNHNY and CDR2 SVGAGI (reference sequence). CDR3: CASRGLAGGSSYNEQFF. CDR3 DNA sequence: TGTGCCAGCAGAGGACTAGCGGGGGGGTCCTCCTACAATGAGCAGTTCTTC.

Judged by abundance, this clonotype is large (0.1 to 1%). V usage is TRBV20-1 and J usage is TRBJ1-1; a weak D match, TRBD1 (5 bases). The CDR3 spans 13 residues. Germline CDR1 is DFQATT and CDR2 is SNEGSKA (reference sequence). Deletions cut 2 bases from V and 3 bases from J, with 10 bases between. The CDR3 sequence: CSARPGGDTEAFF. CDR3 nucleotides: TGCAGTGCTAGACCCGGGGGGGACACTGAAGCTTTCTTT.

In its sample, this clonotype ranks as large (0.1 to 1%). Relative to the germline gene, one junction end is altered; a read error may explain this. The chain links TRBV20-1 to TRBJ2-3; 10 bases agree with TRBD2. The length of the CDR3 is 13 residues. Per the germline V gene, CDR1 is DFQATT and CDR2 is SNEGSKA (reference sequence). The CDR3 spells CSARASGSVTQYF. The DNA for the CDR3 is TGCAGTGCCAGAGCTAGCGGGAGTGTGACGCAGTATTTT.

By its share, this clonotype is medium-sized (0.01 to 0.1%). The rearrangement links TRBV20-1 to TRBJ1-3; no clear D gene. There are 14 residues in the CDR3. Trimming stripped 3 bases from V and 0 bases from J, with 9 bases between. CDR1 and CDR2 from the germline V gene are DFQATT and SNEGSKA (reference sequence). In DNA, the CDR3 is TGCAGTGCTAGTATTGGGATCTCTGGAAACACCATATATTTT. Amino acids: CSASIGISGNTIYF.

This clonotype is medium-sized by share. The chain uses TRBV5-1 and TRBJ2-7; 7 nucleotides align to TRBD2. Per the germline V gene, CDR1 is SGHRS and CDR2 is YFSETQ. This CDR3 has 14 amino acids. V trimming: 4 bases; J trimming: 6 bases; junction bases outside the gene matches: 10. The CDR3 DNA is TGCGCCAGCAGCCCTTGGGGGGGTCGTGGCGAGCAGTACTTC. Amino acids: CASSPWGGRGEQYF.

This clonotype was observed many times. The chain carries TRBV30 and TRBJ1-2; D is unresolved. Between the trimmed V and J ends, which lost 0 bases and 1 base, there was a span of 3 bases. The CDR3 has 12 amino acids. The germline V gene has CDR1 GTSNPN and CDR2 SVGIG (reference sequence). CDR3: CAWSVFNYGYTF. CDR3 in DNA: TGTGCCTGGAGTGTATTTAACTATGGCTACACCTTC.